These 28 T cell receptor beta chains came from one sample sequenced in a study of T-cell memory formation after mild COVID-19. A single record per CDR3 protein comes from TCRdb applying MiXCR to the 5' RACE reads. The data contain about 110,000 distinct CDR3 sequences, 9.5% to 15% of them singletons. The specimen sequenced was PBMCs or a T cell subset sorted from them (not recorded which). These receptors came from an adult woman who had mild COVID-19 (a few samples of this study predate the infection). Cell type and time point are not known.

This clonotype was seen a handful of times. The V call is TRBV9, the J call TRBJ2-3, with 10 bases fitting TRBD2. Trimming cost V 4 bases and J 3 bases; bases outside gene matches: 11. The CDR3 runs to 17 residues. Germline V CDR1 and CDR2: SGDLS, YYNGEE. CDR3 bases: TGTGCCAGCAGCACACAGCTAGCGGGAGTTGGGACAGATACGCAGTATTTT. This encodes CASSTQLAGVGTDTQYF.

The CDR3 DNA is TGTGCCACCAGCAAACGCGTCGGGGACGGACAAGAGACCCAGTACTTC. It translates to CATSKRVGDGQETQYF. The chain combines TRBV15 with TRBJ2-5; possibly TRBD1 or TRBD2 for D (5 bases each). CDR1 is LNHNV and CDR2 is YYDKDF in the germline V gene (reference sequence). The length of the CDR3 is 16 residues. The ends were cut back, 4 bases at V and 2 bases at J, with 17 bases in the middle. Drawing the rest from reference TRBV15 and TRBJ2-5, the complete variable domain is DAMVIQNPRYQVTQFGKPVTLSCSQTLNHNVMYWYQQKSSQAPKLLFHYYDKDFNNEADTPDNFQSRRPNTSFCFLDIRSPGLGDTAMYLCATSKRVGDGQETQYFGPGTRLLVL.

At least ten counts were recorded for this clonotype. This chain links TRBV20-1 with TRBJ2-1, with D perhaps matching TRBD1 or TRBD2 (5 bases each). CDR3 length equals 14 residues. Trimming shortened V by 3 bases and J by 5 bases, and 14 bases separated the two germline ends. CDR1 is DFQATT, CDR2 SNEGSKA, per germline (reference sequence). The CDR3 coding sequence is TGCAGTGCTAGGAAAGGGGTGGGGGACAATGAGCAGTTCTTC. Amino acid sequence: CSARKGVGDNEQFF.

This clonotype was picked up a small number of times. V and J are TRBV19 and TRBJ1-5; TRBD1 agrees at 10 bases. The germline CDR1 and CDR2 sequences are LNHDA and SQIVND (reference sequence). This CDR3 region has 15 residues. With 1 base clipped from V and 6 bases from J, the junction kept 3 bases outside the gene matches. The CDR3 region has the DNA TGTGCCAGTAGTATAGGACAGGGGGCGGGTCAGCCCCAGCATTTT. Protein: CASSIGQGAGQPQHF.

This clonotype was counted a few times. The CDR3 spells CASSHGTPQETQYF. The CDR3 DNA follows: TGTGCCAGCTCGCATGGGACTCCTCAAGAGACCCAGTACTTC. This chain links TRBV18 with TRBJ2-5, with a tentative D call TRBD2 (6 bases). The ends were cut back, 6 bases at V and 2 bases at J, with 13 bases in the middle. The CDR3 runs 14 residues. CDR1 is KGHSH and CDR2 is LQKENI in the germline V gene.

For the CDR3, the DNA is TGTGCCACCCGAGGGCCCGCGAACACCGGGGAGCTGTTTTTT. The encoded protein is CATRGPANTGELFF. The chain is built from TRBV25-1 and TRBJ2-2; D may be TRBD2 (5 bases). Trimming removed 10 bases from V and 0 bases from J, with 12 bases in between. In germline, CDR1 is MGHDK, CDR2 SYGVNS. The CDR3 spans 14 residues.

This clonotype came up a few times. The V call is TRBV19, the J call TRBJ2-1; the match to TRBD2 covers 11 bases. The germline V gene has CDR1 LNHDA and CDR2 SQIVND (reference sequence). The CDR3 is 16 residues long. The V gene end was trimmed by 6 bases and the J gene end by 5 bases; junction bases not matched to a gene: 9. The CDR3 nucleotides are TGTGCCAGTAGAGCAACTAGCGGGAGACAGCACAATGAGCAGTTCTTC. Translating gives CASRATSGRQHNEQFF.

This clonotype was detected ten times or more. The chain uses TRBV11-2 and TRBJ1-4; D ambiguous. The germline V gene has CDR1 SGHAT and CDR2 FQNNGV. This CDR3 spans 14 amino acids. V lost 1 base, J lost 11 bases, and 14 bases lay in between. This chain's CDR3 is CASSLAGATGKLFF. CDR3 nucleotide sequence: TGTGCCAGCAGCTTAGCCGGCGCAACGGGGAAACTGTTTTTT.

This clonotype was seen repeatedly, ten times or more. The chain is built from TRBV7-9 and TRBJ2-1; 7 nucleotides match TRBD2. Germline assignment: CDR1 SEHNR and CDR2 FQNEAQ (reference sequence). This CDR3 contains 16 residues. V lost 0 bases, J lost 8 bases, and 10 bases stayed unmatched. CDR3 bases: TGTGCCAGCAGCTTAGCGCGAGCGGGGCGTAATGATGAGCAGTTCTTC. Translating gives CASSLARAGRNDEQFF.

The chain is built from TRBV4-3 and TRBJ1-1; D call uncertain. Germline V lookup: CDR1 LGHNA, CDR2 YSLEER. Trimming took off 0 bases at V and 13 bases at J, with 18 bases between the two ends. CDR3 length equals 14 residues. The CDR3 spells CASSQDTRIGHGFF. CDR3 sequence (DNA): TGCGCCAGCAGCCAAGATACGAGGATCGGGCACGGTTTCTTT.

CDR3 region: CATYDRRTNEQFF. Here the CDR3 DNA reads TGTGCCACCTACGACAGGAGAACCAATGAGCAGTTCTTC. V usage is TRBV24-1 and J usage is TRBJ2-1; D is perhaps TRBD1 (6 bases). V was cut by 9 bases and J by 6 bases, with 14 bases left in between. Germline-derived CDR1 and CDR2 are KGHDR and SFDVKD. This CDR3 region has 13 residues.

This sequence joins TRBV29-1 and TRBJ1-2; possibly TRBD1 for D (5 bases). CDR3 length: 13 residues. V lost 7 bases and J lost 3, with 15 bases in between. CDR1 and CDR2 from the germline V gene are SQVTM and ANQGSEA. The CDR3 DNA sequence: TGCAGCGCCTCAGGACAATCCCACTATGGCTACACCTTC. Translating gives CSASGQSHYGYTF. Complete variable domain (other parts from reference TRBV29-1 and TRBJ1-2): SAVISQKPSRDICQRGTSLTIQCQVDSQVTMMFWYRQQPGQSLTLIATANQGSEATYESGFVIDKFPISRPNLTFSTLTVSNMSPEDSSIYLCSASGQSHYGYTFGSGTRLTVV.

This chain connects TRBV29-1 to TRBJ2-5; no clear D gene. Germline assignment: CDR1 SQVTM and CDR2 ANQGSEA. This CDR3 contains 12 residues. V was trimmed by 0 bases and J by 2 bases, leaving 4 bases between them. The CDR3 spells CSVEERQETQYF. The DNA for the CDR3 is TGCAGCGTTGAAGAAAGACAAGAGACCCAGTACTTC.

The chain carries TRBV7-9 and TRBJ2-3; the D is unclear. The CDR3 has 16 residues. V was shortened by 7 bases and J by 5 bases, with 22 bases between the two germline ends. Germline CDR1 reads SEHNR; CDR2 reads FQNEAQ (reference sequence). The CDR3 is CASTSALSNSIDTQYF. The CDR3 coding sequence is TGTGCCAGCACCTCAGCCCTTTCAAATTCGATAGATACGCAGTATTTT.

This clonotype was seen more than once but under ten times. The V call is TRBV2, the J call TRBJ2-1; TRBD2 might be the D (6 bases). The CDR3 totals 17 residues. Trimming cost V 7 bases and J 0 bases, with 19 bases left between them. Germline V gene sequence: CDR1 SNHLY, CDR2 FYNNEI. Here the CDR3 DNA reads TGTGCCAGCAATCTAATGTCGGGACTGAGCTCCTACAATGAGCAGTTCTTC. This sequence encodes CASNLMSGLSSYNEQFF. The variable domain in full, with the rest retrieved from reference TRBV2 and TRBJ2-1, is EPEVTQTPSHQVTQMGQEVILRCVPISNHLYFYWYRQILGQKVEFLVSFYNNEISEKSEIFDDQFSVERPDGSNFTLKIRSTKLEDSAMYFCASNLMSGLSSYNEQFFGPGTRLTVL.

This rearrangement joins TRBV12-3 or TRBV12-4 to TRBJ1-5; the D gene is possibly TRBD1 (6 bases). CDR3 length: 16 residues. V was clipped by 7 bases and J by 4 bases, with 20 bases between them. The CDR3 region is CASTMNGERGNQPQHF. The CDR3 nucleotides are TGTGCCAGCACCATGAACGGGGAAAGGGGGAATCAGCCCCAGCATTTT.

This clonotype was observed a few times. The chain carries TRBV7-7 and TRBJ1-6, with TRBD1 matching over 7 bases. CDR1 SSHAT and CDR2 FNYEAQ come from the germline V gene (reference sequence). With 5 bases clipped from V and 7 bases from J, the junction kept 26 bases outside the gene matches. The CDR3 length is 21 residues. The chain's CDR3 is CASSPNLSRRLGGGANSPLHF. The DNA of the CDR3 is TGTGCCAGCAGCCCAAATCTGTCAAGACGGTTAGGAGGGGGCGCGAATTCACCCCTCCACTTT.

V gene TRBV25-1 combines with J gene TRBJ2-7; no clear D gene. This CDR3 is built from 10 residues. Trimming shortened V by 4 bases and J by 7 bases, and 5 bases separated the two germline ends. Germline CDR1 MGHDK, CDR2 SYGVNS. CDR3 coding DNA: TGTGCCAGCAGTGCTGGAGAGCAGTACTTC. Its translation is CASSAGEQYF.

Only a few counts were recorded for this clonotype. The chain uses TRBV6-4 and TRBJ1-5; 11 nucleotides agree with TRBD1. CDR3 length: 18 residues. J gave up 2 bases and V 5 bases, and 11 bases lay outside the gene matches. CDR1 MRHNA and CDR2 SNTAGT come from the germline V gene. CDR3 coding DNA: TGTGCCAGCAGTCAACTACGGACAGGGGGCAATGGCAATCAGCCCCAGCATTTT. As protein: CASSQLRTGGNGNQPQHF.

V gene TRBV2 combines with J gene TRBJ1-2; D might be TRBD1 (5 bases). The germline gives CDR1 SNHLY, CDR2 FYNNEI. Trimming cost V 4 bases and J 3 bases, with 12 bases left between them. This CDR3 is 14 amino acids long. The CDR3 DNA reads TGTGCCAGCAGTGGGGGCAGGGCCGACTATGGCTACACCTTC. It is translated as CASSGGRADYGYTF.

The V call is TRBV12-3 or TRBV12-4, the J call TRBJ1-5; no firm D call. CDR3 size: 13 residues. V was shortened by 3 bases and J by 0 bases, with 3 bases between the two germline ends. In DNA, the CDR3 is TGTGCCAGCAGTTTGAATAGCAATCAGCCCCAGCATTTT. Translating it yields CASSLNSNQPQHF.

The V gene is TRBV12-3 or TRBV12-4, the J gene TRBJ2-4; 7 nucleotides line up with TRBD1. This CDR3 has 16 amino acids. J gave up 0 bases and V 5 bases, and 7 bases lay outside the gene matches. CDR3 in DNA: TGTGCCAGCAGTCCGGACAGGTCTTTAGCCAAAAACATTCAGTACTTC. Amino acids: CASSPDRSLAKNIQYF.

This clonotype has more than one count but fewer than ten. The CDR3 sequence: CATSGDGTSLFGAFF. DNA of the CDR3: TGTGCCACCAGCGGTGACGGGACATCCCTCTTCGGGGCTTTCTTT. The chain recombines TRBV15 with TRBJ1-1, with D perhaps TRBD1 (6 bases). The germline CDR1 and CDR2 sequences are LNHNV and YYDKDF (reference sequence). This CDR3 spans 15 amino acids. V shed 5 bases and J shed 11 bases, with 24 bases lying between them.

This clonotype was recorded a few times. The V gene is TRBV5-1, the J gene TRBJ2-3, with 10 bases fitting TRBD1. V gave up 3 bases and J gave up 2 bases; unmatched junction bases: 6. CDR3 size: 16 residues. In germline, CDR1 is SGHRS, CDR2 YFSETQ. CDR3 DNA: TGCGCCAGCAGCTCCCGGGACAGGGGTCTCACAGATACGCAGTATTTT. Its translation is CASSSRDRGLTDTQYF.

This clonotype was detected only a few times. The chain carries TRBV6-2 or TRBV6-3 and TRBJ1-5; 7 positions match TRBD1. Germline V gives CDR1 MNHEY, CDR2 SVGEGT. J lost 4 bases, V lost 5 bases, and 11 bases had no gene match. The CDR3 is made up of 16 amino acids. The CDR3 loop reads CASSDTADRDNQPQHF. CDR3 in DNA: TGTGCCAGCAGTGACACCGCCGACAGGGATAATCAGCCCCAGCATTTT.

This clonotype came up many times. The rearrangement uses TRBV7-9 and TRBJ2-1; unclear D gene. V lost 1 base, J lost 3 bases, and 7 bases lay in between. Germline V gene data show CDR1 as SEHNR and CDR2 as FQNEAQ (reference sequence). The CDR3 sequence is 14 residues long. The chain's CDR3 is CASSLEGFYNEQFF. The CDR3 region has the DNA TGTGCCAGCAGCTTAGAAGGGTTCTACAATGAGCAGTTCTTC.

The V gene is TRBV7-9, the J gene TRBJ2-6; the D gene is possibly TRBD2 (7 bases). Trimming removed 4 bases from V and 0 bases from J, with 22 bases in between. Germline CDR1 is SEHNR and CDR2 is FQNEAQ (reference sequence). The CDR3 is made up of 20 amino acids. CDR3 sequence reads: CASSSAGAQGLHSGANVLTF. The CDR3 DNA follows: TGTGCCAGCAGCTCCGCGGGGGCCCAGGGCCTCCACTCTGGGGCCAACGTCCTGACTTTC.

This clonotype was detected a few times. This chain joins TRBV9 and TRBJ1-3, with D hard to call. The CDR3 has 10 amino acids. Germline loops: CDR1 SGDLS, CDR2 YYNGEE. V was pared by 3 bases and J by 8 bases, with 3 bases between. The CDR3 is CASSGDTIYF. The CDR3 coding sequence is TGTGCCAGCAGCGGGGACACCATATATTTT.